These T cell receptor beta chains were read from a single sample in a study of beta chain features in type 1 diabetes. The protocol was immunoSEQ multiplex PCR, while the TCRdb copy is restricted to in-frame clones and leaves out a portion. The profile covers fewer than 300,000 clones, with 20% appearing a single time and around 0.028% taken by the ten largest. The specimen was naive CD4+ T cells from blood. The receptors stem from a woman in her thirties or forties with type 1 diabetes. Both conserved end residues are part of each CDR3. D genes are given only for firm matches. Clone size is not always given. Where it is, it says once, few, many or a class for expanded clones.

V	D	size	J	DNA	CDR3
TRBV7-2	-	-	TRBJ2-7	TGTGCCAGCAGCTTAGTCTGGGGGCAGAGGCAGTACTTC	CASSLVWGQRQYF
TRBV5-1	TRBD1	-	TRBJ1-2	TGCGCCAGCACCCGGGACAGGGGGAAGGATGGCTACACCTTC	CASTRDRGKDGYTF
TRBV28	-	-	TRBJ1-5	TGTGCCAGCAGTCCTGGACAGTACCGGAATCAGCCCCAGCATTTT	CASSPGQYRNQPQHF
TRBV6-6	-	-	TRBJ1-5	TGTGCCAGCACATCTCAGGGGAGCAATCAGCCCCAGCATTTT	CASTSQGSNQPQHF
TRBV5-1	-	-	TRBJ2-7	TGCGCCAGCAGCCTACAGGGAGGGCACTACGAGCAGTACTTC	CASSLQGGHYEQYF
TRBV15	TRBD1	-	TRBJ1-2	TGTGCCACCAGCAGGGACGGGACAGGATTCTATGGCTACACCTTC	CATSRDGTGFYGYTF
TRBV15	-	few	TRBJ2-7	TGTGCCACCAGCAGAGATCCTACAGGCGTCTCCTACGAGCAGTACTTC	CATSRDPTGVSYEQYF
TRBV12-5	-	few	TRBJ1-1	TGTGCTAGTGGCAAGGACACCCTGAACACTGAAGCTTTCTTT	CASGKDTLNTEAFF
TRBV29-1	TRBD2	few	TRBJ2-1	TGCAGCGCCAGCATGCGTTCTAGCGGTTATGGCTCCTACAATGAGCAGTTCTTC	CSASMRSSGYGSYNEQFF
TRBV18	TRBD1	-	TRBJ1-2	TGTGCCAGCTCTCCTGGACAGGGCTATGGCTACACCTTC	CASSPGQGYGYTF
TRBV30	TRBD1	-	TRBJ1-1	TGTGCCTGGAGTCTAACAGGGGAAACTGAAGCTTTCTTT	CAWSLTGETEAFF
TRBV30	-	-	TRBJ1-2	TGTGCCTGGAGTGTTGGGGGCGCGACAGGCTACACCTTC	CAWSVGGATGYTF
TRBV5-1	TRBD1	-	TRBJ2-2	TGCGCCAGCAGTCGCGGGACAGGGGTCGTCGGGGAGCTGTTTTTT	CASSRGTGVVGELFF
TRBV20-1	-	-	TRBJ2-1	TGCAGTGCGCAGGCCTTCAATGAGCAGTTCTTC	CSAQAFNEQFF
TRBV19	TRBD1	few	TRBJ1-1	TGTGCCAGTGGACAGGGACTGAACACTGAAGCTTTCTTT	CASGQGLNTEAFF
TRBV5-1	-	-	TRBJ2-7	TGCGCCAGCAGCTTGGATCCAGACTCCTACGAGCAGTACTTC	CASSLDPDSYEQYF
TRBV6-6	-	-	TRBJ2-7	TGTGCCAGCAGTTACGAGGGAGCCACCGTCCACGAGCAGTACTTC	CASSYEGATVHEQYF
TRBV9	-	-	TRBJ1-2	TGTGCCAGCAAAAAAGGGGGGGACTATGGCTACACCTTC	CASKKGGDYGYTF
TRBV28	TRBD2	-	TRBJ2-1	TGTGCCAGCAGTAAGACTAGCGGGAATGAGCAGTTCTTC	CASSKTSGNEQFF
TRBV18	TRBD2	-	TRBJ2-5	TGTGCCAGCTCTAGGGACTATTACCAAGAGACCCAGTACTTC	CASSRDYYQETQYF
TRBV29-1	-	-	TRBJ1-2	TGCAGCGCACAGGGTCACTATGGCTACACCTTC	CSAQGHYGYTF
TRBV21-1	-	-	TRBJ2-2	TGTGCCAACCCCCTCGGGACAGGGACCACCGGGGAGCTGTTTTTT	CANPLGTGTTGELFF
TRBV4-3	-	-	TRBJ1-1	TGCGCCAGCAGTCCAAGAGTAGAAGGGGTAGGCACTGAAGCTTTCTTT	CASSPRVEGVGTEAFF
TRBV18	-	few	TRBJ1-2	TGTGCCAGCTCACCGAGGGTCGACGATGGCTACACCTTC	CASSPRVDDGYTF
TRBV19	-	-	TRBJ1-1	TGTGCCAGTAGTATGACGGGGAACACTGAAGCTTTCTTT	CASSMTGNTEAFF
TRBV30	-	few	TRBJ2-2	TGTGCCTGGGCCAGGGTCCCCGGGGAGCTGTTTTTT	CAWARVPGELFF
TRBV7-9	TRBD1	few	TRBJ1-5	TGTGCCAGCAGCCCTGGACAGGGCCGCAATCAGCCCCAGCATTTT	CASSPGQGRNQPQHF
TRBV29-1	TRBD1	few	TRBJ2-4	TGCAGCGCCTCCGGGACAGCAAAAAACATTCAGTACTTC	CSASGTAKNIQYF
TRBV19	TRBD1	-	TRBJ1-5	TGTGCCAGTAGGGGACAGCGACTCCAGCATTTT	CASRGQRLQHF
TRBV9	-	-	TRBJ1-5	TGTGCCAGCAGCGCGGACAGTCATCAGCCCCAGCATTTT	CASSADSHQPQHF
TRBV2	-	-	TRBJ1-5	TGTGCCAGCAGTGAGTTCGGCAATCAGCCCCAGCATTTT	CASSEFGNQPQHF
TRBV5-4	TRBD1	few	TRBJ2-7	TGTGCCAGCAGCTCGGGACAGTTCGGCGAGCAGTACTTC	CASSSGQFGEQYF
TRBV19	-	-	TRBJ2-1	TGTGCCAGTAGTATAGAAGGTAGCGGAAGATACAATGAGCAGTTCTTC	CASSIEGSGRYNEQFF
TRBV7-9	-	few	TRBJ1-1	TGTGCCAGCAGCTTTATAAGAGGTAGGACTGAAGCTTTCTTT	CASSFIRGRTEAFF
TRBV5-4	-	few	TRBJ2-1	TGTGCCAGCAGCTTGGGCGGTAGCTCCTACAATGAGCAGTTCTTC	CASSLGGSSYNEQFF
TRBV4-1	-	few	TRBJ2-7	TGCGCCAGCAGCCAGCGTGCTGAAAGCGGTACCTACGAGCAGTACTTC	CASSQRAESGTYEQYF
TRBV19	-	few	TRBJ2-1	TGTGCCAGTAGTCCGGGAGTAGGGTCCTACAATGAGCAGTTCTTC	CASSPGVGSYNEQFF
TRBV28	TRBD1	few	TRBJ2-1	TGTGCCAGCAGTCTCCGGGACAGGCCTTACAATGAGCAGTTCTTC	CASSLRDRPYNEQFF
TRBV4-3	-	-	TRBJ1-2	TGCGCCAGCAGCCACCCAGGGATAGACTATGGCTACACCTTC	CASSHPGIDYGYTF
TRBV7-2	TRBD1	few	TRBJ1-2	TGTGCCAGCAGACCTACAGGGGTGGATAACTATGGCTACACCTTC	CASRPTGVDNYGYTF
TRBV30	-	once	TRBJ2-3	TGTGCCTGGAGTCCAGCCCCTTTCAGTCTAGGGCAGTATTTT	CAWSPAPFSLGQYF
TRBV4-1	TRBD1	-	TRBJ1-2	TGCGCCAGCAGCCAAGGAGGACAGGGCCGGGGCTACACCTTC	CASSQGGQGRGYTF
TRBV19	TRBD2	few	TRBJ2-7	TGTGCCAGTAGGAGCGGGACTTCATACGAGCAGTACTTC	CASRSGTSYEQYF
TRBV28	TRBD1	-	TRBJ1-2	TGTGCCAGCGTCACGGGGACAGCTATTAACTATGGCTACACCTTC	CASVTGTAINYGYTF
TRBV7-9	-	few	TRBJ2-1	TGTGCCAGCAGCATAGACCATAGCGGGCAGTTCTTC	CASSIDHSGQFF
TRBV5-1	TRBD1	few	TRBJ2-7	TGCGCCAGCAGCCGAACCTCGACCCCGGGACAGGCCTCCTTCTCCTACGAGCAGTACTTC	CASSRTSTPGQASFSYEQYF
TRBV7-9	TRBD2	-	TRBJ2-1	TGTGCCAGCAGCTTGTTTGGGAGGGGATACAATGAGCAGTTCTTC	CASSLFGRGYNEQFF
TRBV4-2	-	-	TRBJ2-5	TGTGCCAGCAGCCAAGATGGGGGAGGAGAGACCCAGTACTTC	CASSQDGGGETQYF
TRBV7-3	TRBD1	-	TRBJ1-3	TGTGCCAGCAGCCTCGGGACAGCTGGAAACACCATATATTTT	CASSLGTAGNTIYF
TRBV29-1	-	-	TRBJ1-2	TGCAGCGTTGGACCCCGATTGAGGTCCTATGGCTACACCTTC	CSVGPRLRSYGYTF
TRBV27	TRBD1	-	TRBJ1-5	TGTGCCAGCAGCCCGGGACAGGGTGGTCCCCAGCATTTT	CASSPGQGGPQHF
TRBV18	-	-	TRBJ1-1	TGTGCCAGCTCTTCGGGAGGGGACACTGAAGCTTTCTTT	CASSSGGDTEAFF
TRBV4-1	TRBD1	few	TRBJ2-7	TGCGCCAGCAGCTACGACACCGGGACAGTTCATTACGAGCAGTACTTC	CASSYDTGTVHYEQYF
TRBV5-1	-	few	TRBJ2-6	TGCGCCAGCAGCTTGGACTCGACTGGGGCCAACGTCCTGACTTTC	CASSLDSTGANVLTF
TRBV7-9	-	-	TRBJ1-2	TGTGCCAGCAGCCGGGAGGGGTATGGCTACACCTTC	CASSREGYGYTF
TRBV27	-	-	TRBJ1-1	TGTGCCAGCAGTTCCGACAGGTGGAACACTGAAGCTTTCTTT	CASSSDRWNTEAFF
TRBV18	-	-	TRBJ1-1	TGTGCCAGCTCACCACAAAGAGGGTCCACTGAAGCTTTCTTT	CASSPQRGSTEAFF
TRBV9	TRBD2	few	TRBJ2-1	TGTGCCAGCAGCGCCTCGACTAGCGGGAGTTCCGATGAGCAGTTCTTC	CASSASTSGSSDEQFF
TRBV6-6	TRBD2	-	TRBJ2-5	TGTGCCAGCCGCTCGGGGGGGCGGCAAGAGACCCAGTACTTC	CASRSGGRQETQYF
TRBV7-9	-	few	TRBJ1-4	TGTGCCAGCAGCTGGGGCAGCGCTAATGAAAAACTGTTTTTT	CASSWGSANEKLFF